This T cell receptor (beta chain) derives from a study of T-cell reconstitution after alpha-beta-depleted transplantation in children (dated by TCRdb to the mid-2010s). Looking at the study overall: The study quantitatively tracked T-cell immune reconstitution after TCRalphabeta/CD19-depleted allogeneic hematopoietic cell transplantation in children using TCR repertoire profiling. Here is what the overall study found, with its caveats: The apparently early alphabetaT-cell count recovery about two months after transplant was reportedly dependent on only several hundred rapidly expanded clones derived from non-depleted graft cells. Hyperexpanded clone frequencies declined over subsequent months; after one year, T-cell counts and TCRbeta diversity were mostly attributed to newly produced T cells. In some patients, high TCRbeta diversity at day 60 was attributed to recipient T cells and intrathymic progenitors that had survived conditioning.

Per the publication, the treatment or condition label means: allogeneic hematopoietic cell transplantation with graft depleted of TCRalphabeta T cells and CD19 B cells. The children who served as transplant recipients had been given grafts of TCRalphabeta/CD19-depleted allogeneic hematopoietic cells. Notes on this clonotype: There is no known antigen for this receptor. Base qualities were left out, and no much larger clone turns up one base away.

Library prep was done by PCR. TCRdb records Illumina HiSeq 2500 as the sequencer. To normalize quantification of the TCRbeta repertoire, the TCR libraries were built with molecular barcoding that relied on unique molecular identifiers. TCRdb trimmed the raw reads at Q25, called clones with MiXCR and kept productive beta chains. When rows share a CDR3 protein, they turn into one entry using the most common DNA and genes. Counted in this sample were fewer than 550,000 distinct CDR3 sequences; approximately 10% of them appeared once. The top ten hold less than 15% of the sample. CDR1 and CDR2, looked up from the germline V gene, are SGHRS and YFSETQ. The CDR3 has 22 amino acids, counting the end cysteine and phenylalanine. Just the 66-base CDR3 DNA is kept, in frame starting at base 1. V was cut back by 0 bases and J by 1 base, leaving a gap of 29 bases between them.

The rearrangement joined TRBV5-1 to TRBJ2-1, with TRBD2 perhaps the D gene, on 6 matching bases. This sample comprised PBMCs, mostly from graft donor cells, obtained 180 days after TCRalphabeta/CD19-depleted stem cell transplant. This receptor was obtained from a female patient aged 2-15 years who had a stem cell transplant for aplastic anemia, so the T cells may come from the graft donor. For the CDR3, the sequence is CASSLAGGWYPYKVLSYNEQFF. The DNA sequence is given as TGCGCCAGCAGCTTGGCCGGGGGTTGGTATCCCTATAAAGTGTTGTCCTACAATGAGCAGTTCTTC.